This T cell receptor beta chain originates from a study of blood T cells in healthy people across ages. Study context: Template-switching capture recovered about one barcoded beta molecule per two T cells.

A second PCR of 7 to 11 cycles used a sample-barcoded 5' primer and a J-beta primer mix. TCRdb re-analysed the 5' RACE reads in MiXCR, keeping a single row per CDR3 protein. Altogether about 780,000 distinct CDR3 sequences are present, 35% to 60% being singletons, with the ten largest covering around a sixth. Study conclusions and caveats: Long-lived donors exceeded aged donors in naive CD4+ cells and diversity.

Worth noting for this clonotype: What it recognizes is unknown.

The source of this sequence is a man at least 80 years old in good health. Sequenced input: blood.

The CDR3 nucleotides are TGTGCCAGCGGCGGGGGCATCCTGACTTTC. It encodes CASGGGILTF. The gene calls are TRBV2 and TRBJ2-6; possibly TRBD2 for D (7 bases). The length of the CDR3 is 10 residues. Trimming removed 8 bases at V and 14 bases at J, with 10 bases between. The germline V gene has CDR1 SNHLY and CDR2 FYNNEI.